Listed below are T cell receptor beta chains from one sample, sequenced in a study of OX40 agonist ivuxolimab in advanced cancers. Assay used: immunoSEQ multiplex PCR; TCRdb lists only in-frame clones, some missing. The table has roughly 64,000 clones, around four fifths seen once; the top ten hold 2.1%. This sample comprised CD4+ or CD8+ T cells sorted from blood, obtained in a trial of the OX40 agonist ivuxolimab. The receptors were gathered from an adult with an advanced solid tumor such as melanoma, head and neck, liver or kidney cancer. Each CDR3 is given with its conserved first and last residue. D genes are given only for firm matches. The size of a clone is reported for some rows only, either as once, few or many, or as a class for expanded clones.

clone_size,v_call,d_call,cdr3_length,j_call,cdr3_aa,cdr3_nt
-,TRBV2,-,17,TRBJ1-6,CASREEQGGSYNSPLHF,TGTGCCAGCAGGGAGGAACAGGGAGGCTCCTATAATTCACCCCTCCACTTT
few,TRBV6-1,TRBD1,13,TRBJ1-2,CASSDYRGVDYTF,TGTGCCAGCAGTGACTACAGGGGAGTAGACTACACCTTC
-,TRBV15,-,16,TRBJ1-3,CATSSRDAASGNTIYF,TGTGCCACCAGCAGCCGGGACGCCGCCTCTGGAAACACCATATATTTT
-,TRBV7-3,-,13,TRBJ1-1,CASSLDRDTEAFF,TGTGCCAGCAGCTTAGACAGAGATACTGAAGCTTTCTTT
-,TRBV2,-,16,TRBJ2-7,CASTNSRGGQSYEQYF,TGTGCCAGCACCAATAGCCGGGGGGGACAGTCCTACGAGCAGTACTTC
-,TRBV19,-,13,TRBJ1-3,CASSIGTGNTIYF,TGTGCCAGTAGTATTGGGACAGGAAACACCATATATTTT
-,TRBV4-2,-,17,TRBJ2-3,CASRGRGALTSTDTQYF,TGTGCCAGCAGGGGACGGGGGGCTCTAACTAGCACAGATACGCAGTATTTT
-,TRBV28,-,14,TRBJ2-2,CASITGGGGGELFF,TGTGCCAGCATTACTGGGGGGGGCGGCGGGGAGCTGTTTTTT
-,TRBV28,-,14,TRBJ2-7,CASSLSGNSYEQYF,TGTGCCAGCAGTTTATCGGGGAACTCCTACGAGCAGTACTTC
-,TRBV19,-,14,TRBJ1-5,CASSFKGPVQPQHF,TGTGCCAGTAGTTTCAAGGGGCCTGTTCAGCCCCAGCATTTT
-,TRBV18,-,15,TRBJ1-5,CASSRGISGNQPQHF,TGTGCCAGCTCACGGGGAATATCCGGCAATCAGCCCCAGCATTTT
-,TRBV18,TRBD2,16,TRBJ2-7,CASSPLRRGGSYEQYF,TGTGCCAGCTCACCCCTACGGCGGGGGGGCTCCTACGAGCAGTACTTC
-,TRBV18,TRBD2,15,TRBJ2-3,CASSPSGGAGDTQYF,TGTGCCAGCTCACCTAGCGGGGGGGCCGGTGATACGCAGTATTTT
-,TRBV5-4,-,12,TRBJ1-2,CASSSPNYGYTF,TGTGCCAGCAGCTCCCCGAACTATGGCTACACCTTC
-,TRBV5-5,TRBD1,15,TRBJ2-7,CASSLVGQGSYEQYF,TGTGCCAGCAGCTTGGTGGGACAGGGCTCCTACGAGCAGTACTTC
-,TRBV13,-,14,TRBJ1-1,CASSLAGSGFEAFF,TGTGCCAGCAGCTTAGCCGGGTCGGGGTTTGAAGCTTTCTTT
-,TRBV19,TRBD2,17,TRBJ2-3,CASSILGTSGITDTQYF,TGTGCCAGTAGTATACTTGGGACTAGCGGAATCACAGATACGCAGTATTTT
once,TRBV25-1,TRBD1,12,TRBJ2-1,CASRDRYGEQFF,TGTGCCAGCCGGGACAGGTATGGTGAGCAGTTCTTC
once,TRBV5-6,-,16,TRBJ1-5,CASSLGRGMGNQPQHF,TGTGCCAGCAGCTTAGGTCGAGGAATGGGCAATCAGCCCCAGCATTTT
-,TRBV5-6,TRBD2,17,TRBJ2-2,CASSHPGSSGRSGELFF,TGTGCCAGCAGCCACCCGGGGAGTAGCGGGAGATCTGGGGAGCTGTTTTTT
-,TRBV30,-,13,TRBJ2-7,CAWKYRGNYEQYF,TGTGCCTGGAAATACCGGGGAAACTACGAGCAGTACTTC
-,TRBV7-2,-,15,TRBJ1-4,CASSRRGGMREKLFF,TGTGCCAGCAGCCGCCGGGGAGGGATGCGAGAAAAACTGTTTTTT
few,TRBV27,-,12,TRBJ1-1,CASSLKGGEAFF,TGTGCCAGCAGTTTAAAGGGCGGTGAAGCTTTCTTT
-,TRBV5-5,-,14,TRBJ2-7,CASSRQSGYYEQYF,TGTGCCAGCAGCCGTCAGTCCGGGTACTACGAGCAGTACTTC
-,TRBV9,-,14,TRBJ1-2,CASSLPGGRWGYTF,TGTGCCAGCAGCCTCCCGGGGGGAAGGTGGGGCTACACCTTC
-,TRBV5-6,-,13,TRBJ1-1,CASSSTVNTEAFF,TGTGCCAGCAGCTCGACAGTGAACACTGAAGCTTTCTTT
-,TRBV10-3,TRBD1,14,TRBJ2-2,CAISDDRGTGELFF,TGTGCCATCAGTGACGACAGGGGGACCGGGGAGCTGTTTTTT
-,TRBV5-1,-,16,TRBJ1-1,CASSLVRTGRNTEAFF,TGCGCCAGCAGTCTCGTCCGTACAGGGAGGAACACTGAAGCTTTCTTT
few,TRBV6-1,-,13,TRBJ1-3,CASRRVTGNTIYF,TGTGCCAGCCGGCGGGTTACTGGAAACACCATATATTTT